Below, 25 T cell receptor beta chains from the same sample are listed, as sequenced in a study of blood T cell repertoires in COVID-19. Libraries were prepared by immunoSEQ multiplex PCR; TCRdb keeps only in-frame clonotypes and omits some of them. Of a few hundred thousand clones listed, approximately 80% were seen once; the top ten hold around 16%. Sequencing was done on a sample of PBMCs or T cells enriched from blood (not recorded which). Every receptor here comes from a man aged 35-49 years who had recovered from COVID-19.

The chain carries TRBV28 and TRBJ2-2; TRBD1 matches at 9 bases. With V trimmed by 7 bases and J by 5 bases, 8 bases remained unmatched. The CDR3 length is 15 residues. Looked up from germline, CDR1 is MDHEN and CDR2 is SYDVKM. CDR3 protein: CASKPGQGPTGELFF. The CDR3 DNA sequence: TGTGCCAGCAAACCGGGACAGGGCCCGACCGGGGAGCTGTTTTTT.

This clone occurred a few times. This sequence joins TRBV10-3 and TRBJ2-7, with a weak D call TRBD2 (5 bases). From germline, CDR1 is ENHRY and CDR2 SYGVKD. The V and J ends lost 0 bases and 4 bases respectively, with 19 bases between them. The CDR3 spans 17 residues. CDR3 DNA sequence: TGTGCCATCAGTGAGTCGACCCTAGAAGGGAGCTTTTACGAGCAGTACTTC. Protein sequence: CAISESTLEGSFYEQYF.

This clone has a handful of counts. The chain couples TRBV19 to TRBJ2-2; 8 bases align to TRBD2. The trim removed 3 bases at V and 1 base at J, leaving 7 bases unmatched. Germline lookup yields CDR1 LNHDA and CDR2 SQIVND (reference sequence). This CDR3 region has 17 residues. For the CDR3, the DNA is TGTGCCAGTAGTATCGGGCGGGGGGCCTTGAACACCGGGGAGCTGTTTTTT. It encodes CASSIGRGALNTGELFF.

In its sample, this clone was seen a few times. The chain is built from TRBV5-4 and TRBJ2-2; 7 nucleotides align to TRBD1. Germline V gene sequence: CDR1 SGHNT, CDR2 YYREEE (reference sequence). V shed 7 bases, J shed 3 bases, and the junction held 6 bases outside the gene matches. The CDR3 spans 14 residues. The CDR3 region has the DNA TGTGCCAGCTCGGTACAGGGGTACACCGGGGAGCTGTTTTTT. This sequence encodes CASSVQGYTGELFF.

The rearrangement uses TRBV24-1 and TRBJ2-1, with D possibly being TRBD2 (5 bases). V dropped 1 base and J dropped 0 bases, with 15 bases sitting between them. Looked up from germline, CDR1 is KGHDR and CDR2 is SFDVKD. The CDR3 totals 18 residues. The DNA for the CDR3 is TGTGCCACCAGTGATTTTCCGGGAAAACAGAGCTCCTACAATGAGCAGTTCTTC. It specifies CATSDFPGKQSSYNEQFF.

This clone was observed once. The chain links TRBV28 to TRBJ1-3; D is unresolved. Germline CDR1 MDHEN, CDR2 SYDVKM. CDR3 length: 15 amino acids. V dropped 11 bases and J dropped 1 base, with 18 bases sitting between them. The DNA for the CDR3 is TGTGCCGCCACCGAAAAAGGAGGGTCTGGAAACACCATATATTTT. Amino acids: CAATEKGGSGNTIYF.

The CDR3 region is CASNGGRTF. The DNA for the CDR3 is TGTGCATCTAACGGGGGACGCACCTTC. The chain has TRBV30 and TRBJ1-2, with D possibly TRBD1 on 5 matching bases. Germline CDR1 is GTSNPN and CDR2 is SVGIG (reference sequence). The CDR3 has 9 amino acids.

The J gene is TRBJ1-2, the V gene TRBV11-2; maybe TRBD1 (6 bases). CDR3 length: 13 residues. Per the germline V gene, CDR1 is SGHAT and CDR2 is FQNNGV. V lost 5 bases to trimming and J lost 4 bases, with 11 bases between them. CDR3 loop: CASSPDRSYGYTF. The CDR3 DNA sequence: TGTGCCAGCAGCCCGGACAGATCCTATGGCTACACCTTC.

The V and J genes are TRBV6-5 and TRBJ1-1, with 7 bases fitting TRBD1. Germline CDR1 MNHEY, CDR2 SVGAGI. The CDR3 covers 16 residues. The ends lost 0 bases at V and 1 base at J; junction bases unmatched: 5. The CDR3 spells CASSYSTGFRNTEAFF. The DNA for the CDR3 is TGTGCCAGCAGTTACTCGACAGGGTTCCGGAACACTGAAGCTTTCTTT.

This clone has just a few counts. This chain connects TRBV4-1 to TRBJ1-3; 7 bases fit TRBD1. CDR1 is MGHRA, CDR2 YSYEKL, per germline. CDR3 size: 15 residues. The J segment lost 3 bases and the V segment lost 6 bases, leaving 8 bases of the junction unmatched. The CDR3 bases are TGCGCCAGCAGTCAACAGGGGAACCTTGGAAACACCATATATTTT. Protein product: CASSQQGNLGNTIYF.

The chain links TRBV6-5 to TRBJ2-7; 7 bases are a match to TRBD1. The CDR3 length is 13 residues. The V gene's germline CDR1 is MNHEY and CDR2 SVGAGI. The J segment lost 2 bases and the V segment lost 8 bases, leaving 6 bases of the junction unmatched. CDR3 amino acids: CASFDGTAYEQYF. The DNA of the CDR3 is TGTGCCAGCTTTGATGGGACAGCCTACGAGCAGTACTTC.

This chain joins TRBV6-1 and TRBJ2-5, with D uncertain. The CDR3 is 15 residues long. Germline assignment: CDR1 MNHNS and CDR2 SASEGT. Deletions cut 3 bases from V and 2 bases from J, with 13 bases between. Here the CDR3 reads CASSEGTALQETQYF. The CDR3 DNA follows: TGTGCCAGCAGTGAGGGCACAGCTTTACAAGAGACCCAGTACTTC.

The V and J genes are TRBV7-3 and TRBJ2-7; the match to TRBD1 covers 11 bases. The CDR3 consists of 13 residues. Germline lookup yields CDR1 SGHTA and CDR2 FQGTGA. J gave up 7 bases and V 4 bases, and 3 bases lay outside the gene matches. The CDR3 bases are TGTGCCAGCAGCTCCGGGACAGGGGGAGAGCAGTACTTC. Its translation: CASSSGTGGEQYF.

This clone was observed a single time. The chain has TRBV9 and TRBJ1-2; possible D gene TRBD1, 5 bases. Germline CDR1 is SGDLS and CDR2 is YYNGEE. Trimming took off 0 bases at V and 3 bases at J, with 6 bases between the two ends. The length of the CDR3 is 13 residues. The CDR3 nucleotides are TGTGCCAGCAGCGTAGAAGGGGACTATGGCTACACCTTC. This translates into CASSVEGDYGYTF.

This chain uses TRBV4-2 with TRBJ1-4; 8 bases are a match to TRBD1. The germline V gene has CDR1 LGHNA and CDR2 YNFKEQ. The CDR3 totals 17 residues. After removal of 5 bases from V and 0 bases from J, the junction contained 8 bases not matched to a gene. DNA of the CDR3: TGTGCCAGCAGCAAAGGTACAGGGGGTGCAACTAATGAAAAACTGTTTTTT. It translates to CASSKGTGGATNEKLFF.

The gene calls are TRBV5-1 and TRBJ2-3; no clear D. This CDR3 has 14 residues. Per the germline V gene, CDR1 is SGHRS and CDR2 is YFSETQ. Trimming cost V 6 bases and J 0 bases, with 11 bases left between them. CDR3 sequence reads: CASNRGTSTDTQYF. In DNA form, the CDR3 reads TGCGCCAGCAACCGCGGAACTAGCACAGATACGCAGTATTTT.

The CDR3 DNA follows: TGTGCCAGCAGCTTAGCGCAGGGTGAAGCAGATACGCAGTATTTT. This codes for CASSLAQGEADTQYF. This rearrangement joins TRBV7-9 to TRBJ2-3, with a tentative D call TRBD1 (5 bases). CDR1 is SEHNR and CDR2 is FQNEAQ in the germline V gene (reference sequence). V lost 0 bases and J lost 4, with 11 bases in between. This CDR3 contains 15 residues.

This clone appeared once. The J gene is TRBJ2-3, the V gene TRBV9, with TRBD2 matching 10 bases. This CDR3 is built from 15 residues. The germline V gene encodes CDR1 SGDLS and CDR2 YYNGEE. V lost 3 bases and J lost 4; bases outside the gene matches: 5. This CDR3 reads CASSASGRGADTQYF. Here the CDR3 DNA reads TGTGCCAGCAGCGCCAGCGGGAGGGGGGCAGATACGCAGTATTTT.

This clone has ten or more counts. The gene calls are TRBV18 and TRBJ1-6; 10 bases are shared with TRBD1. Germline V gene lookup returns CDR1 KGHSH and CDR2 LQKENI. J gave up 8 bases and V 6 bases, and 7 bases lay outside the gene matches. CDR3 length: 15 amino acids. As DNA, the CDR3 is TGTGCCAGCTCTCCGGGACAGGGGAGGCATTCACCCCTCCACTTT. Amino acids: CASSPGQGRHSPLHF.

V gene TRBV10-1 combines with J gene TRBJ2-1, with D perhaps TRBD2 (6 bases). The germline V gene encodes CDR1 WNHNN and CDR2 SYGVQD (reference sequence). The CDR3 has 14 amino acids. V dropped 0 bases and J dropped 10 bases, with 13 bases sitting between them. The CDR3 spells CASSESIWRAEQFF. CDR3 nucleotides: TGCGCCAGCAGTGAGTCGATCTGGAGGGCCGAGCAGTTCTTC.

J is TRBJ2-7 and V is TRBV4-1; the D gene is possibly TRBD2 (6 bases). V was trimmed by 3 bases and J by 6 bases, leaving 12 bases between them. The germline CDR1 and CDR2 sequences are MGHRA and YSYEKL. CDR3 length: 13 amino acids. The CDR3 region is CASSHPGGVEQYF. CDR3 nucleotides: TGCGCCAGCAGCCACCCCGGCGGGGTCGAGCAGTACTTC.

This clone has only one observation. V and J are TRBV5-6 and TRBJ2-5, with D uncertain. Germline CDR1 is SGHDT and CDR2 is YYEEEE. The CDR3 is made up of 15 amino acids. V gave up 4 bases and J gave up 0 bases, with 13 bases separating them. This chain's CDR3 is CASSPRRNYQETQYF. The CDR3 region has the DNA TGTGCCAGCAGCCCCCGTAGAAACTACCAAGAGACCCAGTACTTC.

This clone was observed once. The genes are TRBV7-2 and TRBJ2-2; possibly TRBD1 for D (7 bases). The CDR3 is 15 residues long. Trimming removed 1 base from V and 5 bases from J, with 11 bases in between. Germline CDR1 SGHTA, CDR2 FQGNSA. In DNA, the CDR3 is TGTGCCAGCAGCTTAGGGGCAGGGGGGACCGGGGAGCTGTTTTTT. Encoded protein: CASSLGAGGTGELFF.

The V and J genes are TRBV28 and TRBJ1-6, with 8 bases fitting TRBD1. The CDR3 loop spans 15 amino acids. Losses at the gene ends were 3 bases for V and 10 bases for J; bases not matched to a gene: 8. CDR1 is MDHEN and CDR2 is SYDVKM in the germline V gene. In DNA, the CDR3 is TGTGCCAGCAGTTTCAGGCAGGGGGCAGGGTCACCCCTCCACTTT. Protein sequence: CASSFRQGAGSPLHF.

The chain employs TRBV9 and TRBJ2-7; 9 positions match TRBD2. In germline, CDR1 is SGDLS, CDR2 YYNGEE. The CDR3 spans 15 residues. The ends lost 0 bases at V and 1 base at J; junction bases unmatched: 2. The CDR3: CASSVDLAGSYEQYF. CDR3 bases: TGTGCCAGCAGCGTAGATCTAGCGGGATCCTACGAGCAGTACTTC.